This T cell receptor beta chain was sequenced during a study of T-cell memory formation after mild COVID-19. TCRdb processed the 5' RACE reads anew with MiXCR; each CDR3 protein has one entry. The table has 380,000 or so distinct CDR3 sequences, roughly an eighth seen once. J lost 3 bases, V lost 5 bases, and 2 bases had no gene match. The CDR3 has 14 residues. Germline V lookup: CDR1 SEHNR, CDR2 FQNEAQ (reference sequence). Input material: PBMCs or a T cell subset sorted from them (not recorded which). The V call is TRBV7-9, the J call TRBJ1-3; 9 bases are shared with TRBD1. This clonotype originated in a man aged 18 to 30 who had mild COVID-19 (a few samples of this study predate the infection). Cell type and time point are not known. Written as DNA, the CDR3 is TGTGCCAGCAGCCGGACAGGGGTTGGAAACACCATATATTTT. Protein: CASSRTGVGNTIYF.